This entry features one T cell receptor (beta chain) sequence. Clones were sequenced by immunoSEQ multiplex PCR, and TCRdb holds only the in-frame ones, with some missing. The table records tens of thousands of clones, just under 90% of them present only once. The V and J ends lost 7 bases and 14 bases, in that order; junction bases with no gene match: 7. The CDR3 runs 11 residues. Germline assignment: CDR1 MNHNS and CDR2 SASEGT. The data were taken from a study of T cells after somatic rescue of genetic block. The TCR sequence derives from a woman aged 18 to 35. The chain is built from TRBV6-1 and TRBJ1-4, with 7 nucleotides matching TRBD1. The sequenced material came from peripheral blood mononuclear cells (PBMCs). DNA for the CDR3: TGTGCCAGCACCGGGGGGACAGACCTGTTTTTT. It codes for CASTGGTDLFF.